Shown below are 20 T cell receptor beta chains from a single sample sequenced in a study of cytomegalovirus exposure and HLA in healthy donors. PCR was performed using 60 Vbeta and 13 Jbeta primers. Sequencing was performed with immunoSEQ multiplex PCR; in TCRdb, only in-frame clones are kept and a portion is missing. The sample records 150,000 to 200,000 clones, roughly 81% being singletons. The sample consisted of PBMCs. The receptors here all came from a man younger than 35 in good health and CMV-seropositive.

J is TRBJ2-5 and V is TRBV7-2; tentative D call: TRBD2 (7 bases). The CDR3 loop spans 15 amino acids. Trimming took 7 bases from V and 5 from J, leaving 20 bases between them. CDR1 is SGHTA and CDR2 is FQGNSA in the germline V gene. CDR3 bases: TGTGCCAGCACCACACAGTGGGGGGGCGGGGAGACCCAGTACTTC. Encoded protein: CASTTQWGGGETQYF.

This clone was recorded only once. The chain joins TRBV7-9 to TRBJ2-3, with 7 positions matching TRBD1. This CDR3 is built from 15 residues. Germline trimming cut 4 bases from V and 1 base from J; bases unmatched to any gene: 5. Germline CDR1 and CDR2: SEHNR and FQNEAQ (reference sequence). As DNA, the CDR3 is TGTGCCAGCAGCTCCGGGACAGCCGGCACAGATACGCAGTATTTT. Translation gives CASSSGTAGTDTQYF.

The chain uses TRBV4-3 and TRBJ2-3; D not certain. Looked up from germline, CDR1 is LGHNA and CDR2 is YSLEER. The V gene lost 0 bases and the J gene lost 1 base, with 5 bases spanning the gap. CDR3 length: 14 amino acids. In DNA form, the CDR3 reads TGCGCCAGCAGCCAAGATCTAGGCACAGATACGCAGTATTTT. Amino acid sequence: CASSQDLGTDTQYF.

The chain has TRBV7-2 and TRBJ2-2, with 14 bases that match TRBD2. CDR3 length: 15 residues. V shed 5 bases, J shed 6 bases, and the junction held 2 bases outside the gene matches. The germline V gene encodes CDR1 SGHTA and CDR2 FQGNSA. The CDR3 region has the DNA TGTGCCAGCAGCGTGGGACTAGCGGGGGCCGGGGAGCTGTTTTTT. Protein: CASSVGLAGAGELFF.

The chain links TRBV11-3 to TRBJ1-1, with D perhaps matching TRBD1 (5 bases). The CDR3 is 14 amino acids. V dropped 7 bases and J dropped 1 base, with 13 bases sitting between them. Germline V CDR1 and CDR2: SGHNT, YENEEA. This CDR3 is CASINAGSNTEAFF. For the CDR3, the DNA is TGTGCCAGCATCAATGCAGGGTCGAACACTGAAGCTTTCTTT. The full variable domain, with the rest looked up from reference TRBV11-3 and TRBJ1-1, is EAGVVQSPRYKIIEKKQPVAFWCNPISGHNTLYWYLQNLGQGPELLIRYENEEAVDDSQLPKDRFSAERLKGVDSTLKIQPAELGDSAVYLCASINAGSNTEAFFGQGTRLTVV.

The rearrangement links TRBV12-5 to TRBJ2-1; 8 nucleotides match TRBD1. Germline CDR1 LGHNT, CDR2 FRNRAP. V lost 4 bases and J lost 8; bases outside the gene matches: 10. CDR3 length equals 15 residues. The CDR3 spells CASGWLTGDVHEQFF. As DNA, the CDR3 is TGTGCTAGTGGTTGGTTGACAGGGGACGTCCATGAGCAGTTCTTC. The entire variable domain, with the rest obtained from reference TRBV12-5 and TRBJ2-1, is as follows: DARVTQTPRHKVTEMGQEVTMRCQPILGHNTVFWYRQTMMQGLELLAYFRNRAPLDDSGMPKDRFSAEMPDATLATLKIQPSEPRDSAVYFCASGWLTGDVHEQFFGPGTRLTVL.

The genes are TRBV28 and TRBJ2-7, with 9 bases identical to TRBD2. This CDR3 region has 15 residues. The germline V gene has CDR1 MDHEN and CDR2 SYDVKM. After removal of 3 bases from V and 3 bases from J, the junction contained 6 bases not matched to a gene. This CDR3 is CASSLRASGVYEQYF. The CDR3 DNA is TGTGCCAGCAGTTTGAGAGCTAGCGGGGTCTACGAGCAGTACTTC. The full variable domain, its missing parts supplied by reference TRBV28 and TRBJ2-7, is DVKVTQSSRYLVKRTGEKVFLECVQDMDHENMFWYRQDPGLGLRLIYFSYDVKMKEKGDIPEGYSVSREKKERFSLILESASTNQTSMYLCASSLRASGVYEQYFGPGTRLTVT.

V usage is TRBV6-6 and J usage is TRBJ1-5, with no clear D. Germline loops: CDR1 MNHNY, CDR2 SVGAGI (reference sequence). Trimming removed 1 base from V and 7 bases from J, with 14 bases in between. This CDR3 spans 15 amino acids. This chain's CDR3 is CASSYWGMGGQPQHF. DNA of the CDR3: TGTGCCAGCAGTTACTGGGGAATGGGAGGGCAGCCCCAGCATTTT.

The genes are TRBV27 and TRBJ1-5; the match to TRBD1 covers 8 bases. Germline trimming cut 5 bases from V and 1 base from J; bases unmatched to any gene: 7. Germline V gene sequence: CDR1 MNHEY, CDR2 SMNVEV (reference sequence). This CDR3 contains 16 residues. In DNA, the CDR3 is TGTGCCAGCAGTGCGCGGACAGGGTTGAGCAATCAGCCCCAGCATTTT. Residues: CASSARTGLSNQPQHF.

This clone showed up just a few times. V is TRBV5-1 and J is TRBJ1-5; TRBD1 matches 7 bases. This CDR3 contains 14 residues. Germline-derived CDR1 and CDR2 are SGHRS and YFSETQ. Trimming at V came to 0 bases and at J to 5 bases, leaving 2 bases not matched to a gene. In DNA form, the CDR3 reads TGCGCCAGCAGCTTGGGGGACAGCGATCAGCCCCAGCATTTT. This codes for CASSLGDSDQPQHF.

A few counts support this clone. Germline is not matched at one junction end, which may reflect a read error. The genes are TRBV6-5 and TRBJ2-4, with D possibly matching TRBD1 (5 bases). This CDR3 contains 14 residues. From germline, CDR1 is MNHEY and CDR2 SVGAGI. The CDR3 region is CASTRLQGSNSQYF. As DNA, the CDR3 is TGTGCCAGCACCCGACTCCAGGGTTCGAACAGTCAGTACTTC.

The chain carries TRBV5-1 and TRBJ2-1; D not resolved. V gave up 1 base and J gave up 7 bases, with 6 bases separating them. Germline V gene lookup returns CDR1 SGHRS and CDR2 YFSETQ. This CDR3 spans 12 amino acids. The DNA for the CDR3 is TGCGCCAGCAGCTTGCGGTCAAATGAGCAGTTCTTC. Protein: CASSLRSNEQFF.

In its sample, this clone was seen a few times. CDR3 sequence reads: CASSLGQGTTEAFF. For the CDR3, the DNA is TGTGCCAGCAGCTTGGGGCAGGGGACCACTGAAGCTTTCTTT. This chain connects TRBV5-6 to TRBJ1-1, with a tentative D call TRBD1 (6 bases). The CDR3 spans 14 residues. The germline V and J ends were trimmed by 0 bases and 4 bases, with 10 bases remaining between them. CDR1 SGHDT and CDR2 YYEEEE come from the germline V gene.

The chain couples TRBV13 to TRBJ1-1; D gene unclear. The CDR3 is made up of 14 amino acids. V lost 6 bases to trimming and J lost 1 base, with 12 bases between them. Germline values: CDR1 PRHDT, CDR2 FYEKMQ (reference sequence). The CDR3 spells CASSKNRGNTEAFF. CDR3 nucleotide sequence: TGTGCCAGCAGTAAAAACCGGGGGAACACTGAAGCTTTCTTT.

J is TRBJ2-1 and V is TRBV11-3; possible D gene TRBD2, 5 bases. CDR1 and CDR2 from the germline V gene are SGHNT and YENEEA. The CDR3 spans 13 residues. Trimming left V 4 bases short and J 6 bases short, with 10 bases between. The CDR3 region has the DNA TGTGCCAGCAGCTCGGGGTCCGGCAATGAGCAGTTCTTC. As protein: CASSSGSGNEQFF.

This chain links TRBV6-6 with TRBJ2-7, with 10 bases lining up with TRBD1. J was trimmed by 5 bases and V by 6 bases; bases with no gene match: 7. CDR1 MNHNY and CDR2 SVGAGI come from the germline V gene (reference sequence). The CDR3 loop spans 14 amino acids. DNA for the CDR3: TGTGCCAGCAGCCTCCCGGGACAGGGGAACGAGCAGTACTTC. Its protein is CASSLPGQGNEQYF.

The V and J genes are TRBV19 and TRBJ1-5; 9 bases align to TRBD1. The CDR3 has 15 residues. The germline V gene encodes CDR1 LNHDA and CDR2 SQIVND (reference sequence). V gave up 4 bases and J gave up 6 bases; unmatched junction bases: 7. In DNA, the CDR3 is TGTGCCAGTAGTACAACAGGGGGCAGGGCTCAGCCCCAGCATTTT. Translating gives CASSTTGGRAQPQHF. The full variable domain, its missing parts supplied by reference TRBV19 and TRBJ1-5, is DGGITQSPKYLFRKEGQNVTLSCEQNLNHDAMYWYRQDPGQGLRLIYYSQIVNDFQKGDIAEGYSVSREKKESFPLTVTSAQKNPTAFYLCASSTTGGRAQPQHFGDGTRLSIL.

The rearrangement links TRBV6-1 to TRBJ1-1, with D maybe TRBD1 (5 bases). The V and J ends lost 8 bases and 0 bases respectively, with 13 bases between them. Germline CDR1 and CDR2: MNHNS and SASEGT. The CDR3 covers 14 residues. CDR3 amino acids: CASFAQGVNTEAFF. The CDR3 DNA follows: TGTGCCAGCTTTGCCCAGGGTGTGAACACTGAAGCTTTCTTT.

The chain joins TRBV10-2 to TRBJ2-5; 12 bases match TRBD2. Germline V gene sequence: CDR1 WSHSY, CDR2 SAAADI. With V trimmed by 4 bases and J by 1 base, 4 bases remained unmatched. CDR3 length: 16 residues. The CDR3: CASSATSGGRQETQYF. CDR3 DNA sequence: TGCGCCAGCAGTGCTACTAGCGGGGGGCGCCAAGAGACCCAGTACTTC.

This chain connects TRBV6-5 to TRBJ2-1; 7 nucleotides align to TRBD1. Germline V gene lookup returns CDR1 MNHEY and CDR2 SVGAGI. CDR3 length equals 13 residues. The V gene end was trimmed by 5 bases and the J gene end by 4 bases; junction bases not matched to a gene: 2. In DNA, the CDR3 is TGTGCCAGCAGTAGGGGGCGGTACAATGAGCAGTTCTTC. Its protein product is CASSRGRYNEQFF.